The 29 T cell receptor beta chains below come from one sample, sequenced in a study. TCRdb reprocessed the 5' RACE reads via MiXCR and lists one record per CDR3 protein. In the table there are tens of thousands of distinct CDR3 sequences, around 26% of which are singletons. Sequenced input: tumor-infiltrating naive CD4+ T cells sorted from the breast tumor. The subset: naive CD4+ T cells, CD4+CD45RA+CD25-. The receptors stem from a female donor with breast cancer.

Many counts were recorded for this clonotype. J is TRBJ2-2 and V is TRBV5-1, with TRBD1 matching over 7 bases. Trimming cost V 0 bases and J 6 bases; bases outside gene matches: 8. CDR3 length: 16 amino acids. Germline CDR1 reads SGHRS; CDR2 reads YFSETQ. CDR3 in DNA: TGCGCCAGCAGCTTGGCCCTTTCAGGGACAGCCGGGGAGCTGTTTTTT. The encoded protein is CASSLALSGTAGELFF.

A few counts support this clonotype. CDR3 nucleotides: TGTGCCAGCAGCTTGGGTTGGGGTTCTGGGCTCAATCAGCCCCAGCATTTT. Residues: CASSLGWGSGLNQPQHF. This chain connects TRBV5-5 to TRBJ1-5, with D unclear. In germline, CDR1 is SGHKS, CDR2 YYEKEE (reference sequence). V was pared by 0 bases and J by 3 bases, with 16 bases between. The CDR3 consists of 17 residues.

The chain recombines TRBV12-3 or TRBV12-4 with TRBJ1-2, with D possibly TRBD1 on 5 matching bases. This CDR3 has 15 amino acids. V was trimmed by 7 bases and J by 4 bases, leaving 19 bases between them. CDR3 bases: TGTGCCAGCACGGACCGGCGTGGGGCCAGCTATGGCTACACCTTC. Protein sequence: CASTDRRGASYGYTF.

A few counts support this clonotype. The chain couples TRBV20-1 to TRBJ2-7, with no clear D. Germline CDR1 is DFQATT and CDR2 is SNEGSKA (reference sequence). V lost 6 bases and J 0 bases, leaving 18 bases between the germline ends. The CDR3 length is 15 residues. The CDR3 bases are TGCAGTGCCGAGGCGCTAAGGCAGATCTCCTACGAGCAGTACTTC. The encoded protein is CSAEALRQISYEQYF.

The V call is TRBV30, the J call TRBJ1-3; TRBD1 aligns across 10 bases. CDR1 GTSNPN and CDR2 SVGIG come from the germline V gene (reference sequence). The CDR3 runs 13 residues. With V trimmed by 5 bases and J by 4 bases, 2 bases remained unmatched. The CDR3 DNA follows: TGTGCCTGGGGACAGGGGGTCGGAAACACCATATATTTT. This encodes CAWGQGVGNTIYF.

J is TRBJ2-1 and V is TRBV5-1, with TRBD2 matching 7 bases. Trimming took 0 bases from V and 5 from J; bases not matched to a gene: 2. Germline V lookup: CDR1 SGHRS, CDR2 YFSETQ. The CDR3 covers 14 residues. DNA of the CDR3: TGCGCCAGCAGCTTGGAGGGACTAAACAATGAGCAGTTCTTC. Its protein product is CASSLEGLNNEQFF.

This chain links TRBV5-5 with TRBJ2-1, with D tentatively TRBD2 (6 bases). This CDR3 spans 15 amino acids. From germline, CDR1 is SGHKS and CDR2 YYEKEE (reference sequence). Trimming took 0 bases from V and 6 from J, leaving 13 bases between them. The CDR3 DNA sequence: TGTGCCAGCAGCTTGGGCGTTTCCGGGGGCAATGAGCAGTTCTTC. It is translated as CASSLGVSGGNEQFF.

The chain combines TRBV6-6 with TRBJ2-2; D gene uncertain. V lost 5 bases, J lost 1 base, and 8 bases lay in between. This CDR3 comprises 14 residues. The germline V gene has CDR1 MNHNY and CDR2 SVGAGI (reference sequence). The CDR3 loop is CASSQDGNTGELFF. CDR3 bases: TGTGCCAGCAGTCAAGACGGGAACACCGGGGAGCTGTTTTTT.

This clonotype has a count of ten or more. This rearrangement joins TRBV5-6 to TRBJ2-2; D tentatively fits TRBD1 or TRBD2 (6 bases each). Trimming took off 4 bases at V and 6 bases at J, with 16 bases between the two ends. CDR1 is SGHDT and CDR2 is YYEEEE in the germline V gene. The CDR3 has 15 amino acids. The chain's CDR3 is CASSTQGGLSGELFF. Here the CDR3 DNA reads TGTGCCAGCAGCACCCAAGGGGGGTTGTCCGGGGAGCTGTTTTTT.

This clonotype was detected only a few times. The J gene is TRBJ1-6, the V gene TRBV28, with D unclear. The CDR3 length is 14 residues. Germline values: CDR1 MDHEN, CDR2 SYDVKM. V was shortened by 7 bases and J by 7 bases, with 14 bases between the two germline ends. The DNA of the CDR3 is TGTGCCAGCACCCCTGAGACCCGAAATTCACCCCTCCACTTT. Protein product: CASTPETRNSPLHF.

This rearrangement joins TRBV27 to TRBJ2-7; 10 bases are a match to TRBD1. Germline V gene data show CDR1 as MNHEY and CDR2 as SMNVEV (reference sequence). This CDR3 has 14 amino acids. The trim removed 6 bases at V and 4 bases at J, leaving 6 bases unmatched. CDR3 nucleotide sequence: TGTGCCAGCAGAACCGGGACAGGGGTGTACGAGCAGTACTTC. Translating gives CASRTGTGVYEQYF.

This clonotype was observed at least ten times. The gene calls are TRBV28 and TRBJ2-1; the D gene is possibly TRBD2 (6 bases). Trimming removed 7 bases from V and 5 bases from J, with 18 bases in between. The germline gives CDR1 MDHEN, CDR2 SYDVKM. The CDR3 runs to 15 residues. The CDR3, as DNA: TGTGCCAGCACCGACCCAGGGACTTTGAACAATGAGCAGTTCTTC. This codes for CASTDPGTLNNEQFF.

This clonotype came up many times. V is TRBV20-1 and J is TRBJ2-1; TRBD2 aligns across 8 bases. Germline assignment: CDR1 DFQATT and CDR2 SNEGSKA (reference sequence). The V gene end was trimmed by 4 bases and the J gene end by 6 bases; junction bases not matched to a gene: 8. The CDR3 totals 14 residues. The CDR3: CSATKAGAFNEQFF. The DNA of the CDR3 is TGCAGTGCTACAAAAGCGGGAGCCTTCAATGAGCAGTTCTTC.

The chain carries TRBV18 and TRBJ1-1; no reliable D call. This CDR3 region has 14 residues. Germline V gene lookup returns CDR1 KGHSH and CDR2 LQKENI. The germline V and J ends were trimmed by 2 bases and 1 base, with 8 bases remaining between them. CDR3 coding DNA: TGTGCCAGCTCACCAAGGACCACGAACACTGAAGCTTTCTTT. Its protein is CASSPRTTNTEAFF.

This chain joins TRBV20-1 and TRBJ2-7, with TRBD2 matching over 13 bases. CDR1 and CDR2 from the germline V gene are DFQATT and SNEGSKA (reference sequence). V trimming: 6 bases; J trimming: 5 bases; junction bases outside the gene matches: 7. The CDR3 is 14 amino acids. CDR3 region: CSARTSGRSDEQYF. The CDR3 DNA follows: TGCAGTGCGCGGACTAGCGGGAGATCAGACGAGCAGTACTTC.

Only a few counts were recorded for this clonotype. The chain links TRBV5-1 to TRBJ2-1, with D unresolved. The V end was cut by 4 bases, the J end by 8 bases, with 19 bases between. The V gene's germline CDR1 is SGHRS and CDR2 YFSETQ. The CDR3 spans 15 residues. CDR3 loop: CASSTIPGSRHEQFF. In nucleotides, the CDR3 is TGCGCCAGCAGCACGATACCCGGGTCCAGACATGAGCAGTTCTTC.

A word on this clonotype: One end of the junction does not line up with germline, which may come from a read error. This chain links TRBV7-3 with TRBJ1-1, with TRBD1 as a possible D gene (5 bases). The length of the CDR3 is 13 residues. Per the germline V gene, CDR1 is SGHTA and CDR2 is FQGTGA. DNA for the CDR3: TGTGCCAGCAGCTTAACGAGGGGCACTGAAGCTCTCTTT. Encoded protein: CASSLTRGTEALF.

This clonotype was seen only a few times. CDR3: CASAWDRGSLGHGYTF. CDR3 nucleotides: TGCGCCAGCGCTTGGGACAGGGGGAGTCTAGGGCATGGCTACACCTTC. The chain links TRBV5-1 to TRBJ1-2; the match to TRBD1 covers 11 bases. Germline CDR1 and CDR2: SGHRS and YFSETQ. The ends lost 7 bases at V and 6 bases at J; junction bases unmatched: 14. The length of the CDR3 is 16 residues.

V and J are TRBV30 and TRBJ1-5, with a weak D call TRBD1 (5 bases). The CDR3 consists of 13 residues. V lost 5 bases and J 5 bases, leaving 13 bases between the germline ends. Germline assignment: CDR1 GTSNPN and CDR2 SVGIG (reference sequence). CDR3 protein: CAWSARGYQPQHF. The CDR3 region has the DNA TGTGCCTGGTCCGCCCGGGGGTATCAGCCCCAGCATTTT.

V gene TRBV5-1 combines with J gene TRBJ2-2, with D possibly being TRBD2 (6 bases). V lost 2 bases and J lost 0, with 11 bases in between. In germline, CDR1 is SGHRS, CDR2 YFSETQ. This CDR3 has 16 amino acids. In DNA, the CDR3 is TGCGCCAGCAGCTTTGGGGACTCCGCGAACACCGGGGAGCTGTTTTTT. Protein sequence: CASSFGDSANTGELFF.

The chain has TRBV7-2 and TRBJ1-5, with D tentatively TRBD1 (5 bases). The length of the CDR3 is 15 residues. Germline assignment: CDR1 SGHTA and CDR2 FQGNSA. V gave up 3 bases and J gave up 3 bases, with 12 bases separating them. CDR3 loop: CASSFSGGVNQPQHF. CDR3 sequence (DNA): TGTGCCAGCAGCTTCTCAGGAGGGGTCAATCAGCCCCAGCATTTT. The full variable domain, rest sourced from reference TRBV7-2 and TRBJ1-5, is GAGVSQSPSNKVTEKGKDVELRCDPISGHTALYWYRQSLGQGLEFLIYFQGNSAPDKSGLPSDRFSAERTGGSVSTLTIQRTQQEDSAVYLCASSFSGGVNQPQHFGDGTRLSIL.

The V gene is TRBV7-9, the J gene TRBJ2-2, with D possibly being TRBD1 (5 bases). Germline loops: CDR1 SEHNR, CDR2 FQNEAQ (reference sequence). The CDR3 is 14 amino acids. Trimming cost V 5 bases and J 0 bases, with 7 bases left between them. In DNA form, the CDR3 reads TGTGCCAGCAGCCCGACAGCGAACACCGGGGAGCTGTTTTTT. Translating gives CASSPTANTGELFF.

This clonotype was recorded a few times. CDR3 protein: CASSKLIQGEPGELFF. The CDR3 DNA follows: TGTGCCAGCAGCAAGTTAATCCAGGGGGAGCCCGGGGAGCTGTTTTTT. This rearrangement joins TRBV5-6 to TRBJ2-2; 7 nucleotides agree with TRBD1. The V gene end was trimmed by 4 bases and the J gene end by 6 bases; junction bases not matched to a gene: 12. The length of the CDR3 is 16 residues. Germline V gene lookup returns CDR1 SGHDT and CDR2 YYEEEE.

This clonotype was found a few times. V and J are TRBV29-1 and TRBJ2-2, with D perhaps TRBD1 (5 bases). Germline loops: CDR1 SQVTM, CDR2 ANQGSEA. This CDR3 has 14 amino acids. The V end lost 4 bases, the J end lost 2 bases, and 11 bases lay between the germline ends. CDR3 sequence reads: CSVVEQVNTGELFF. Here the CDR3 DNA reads TGCAGCGTTGTAGAACAGGTCAACACCGGGGAGCTGTTTTTT.

The CDR3 coding sequence is TGTGCCAGCAGCGCCGGATATTTAGAGCAGTTCTTC. Its protein product is CASSAGYLEQFF. The rearrangement uses TRBV11-2 and TRBJ2-1; D not resolved. CDR3 size: 12 residues. Trimming took off 5 bases at V and 10 bases at J, with 12 bases between the two ends. Per germline, CDR1 SGHAT and CDR2 FQNNGV.

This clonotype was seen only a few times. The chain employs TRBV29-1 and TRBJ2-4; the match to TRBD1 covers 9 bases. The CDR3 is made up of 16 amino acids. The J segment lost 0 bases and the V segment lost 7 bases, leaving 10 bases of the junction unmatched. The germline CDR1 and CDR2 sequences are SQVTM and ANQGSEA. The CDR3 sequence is CSAKAGTGRAKNIQYF. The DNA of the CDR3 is TGCAGCGCTAAGGCAGGGACAGGGAGAGCCAAAAACATTCAGTACTTC.

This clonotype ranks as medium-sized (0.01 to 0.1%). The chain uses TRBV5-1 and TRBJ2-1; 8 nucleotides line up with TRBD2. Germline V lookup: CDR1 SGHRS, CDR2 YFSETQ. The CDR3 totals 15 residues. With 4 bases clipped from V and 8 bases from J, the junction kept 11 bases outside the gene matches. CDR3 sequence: CASSARGALADEQFF. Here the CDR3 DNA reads TGCGCCAGCAGCGCCCGGGGGGCACTAGCGGATGAGCAGTTCTTC.

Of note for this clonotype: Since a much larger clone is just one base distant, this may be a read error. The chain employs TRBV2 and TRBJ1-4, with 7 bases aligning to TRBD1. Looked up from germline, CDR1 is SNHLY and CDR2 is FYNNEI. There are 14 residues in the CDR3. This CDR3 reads CASIPGTANEKLSF. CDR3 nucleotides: TGTGCCAGCATTCCCGGGACAGCAAATGAAAAACTGTCTTTT.

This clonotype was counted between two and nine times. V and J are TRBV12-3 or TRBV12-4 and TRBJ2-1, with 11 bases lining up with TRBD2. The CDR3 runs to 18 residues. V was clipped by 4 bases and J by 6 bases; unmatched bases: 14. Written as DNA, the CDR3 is TGTGCCAGCAGTTCGGGACAGGGCTTAGCGGGAGGGGGCAATGAGCAGTTCTTC. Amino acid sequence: CASSSGQGLAGGGNEQFF.